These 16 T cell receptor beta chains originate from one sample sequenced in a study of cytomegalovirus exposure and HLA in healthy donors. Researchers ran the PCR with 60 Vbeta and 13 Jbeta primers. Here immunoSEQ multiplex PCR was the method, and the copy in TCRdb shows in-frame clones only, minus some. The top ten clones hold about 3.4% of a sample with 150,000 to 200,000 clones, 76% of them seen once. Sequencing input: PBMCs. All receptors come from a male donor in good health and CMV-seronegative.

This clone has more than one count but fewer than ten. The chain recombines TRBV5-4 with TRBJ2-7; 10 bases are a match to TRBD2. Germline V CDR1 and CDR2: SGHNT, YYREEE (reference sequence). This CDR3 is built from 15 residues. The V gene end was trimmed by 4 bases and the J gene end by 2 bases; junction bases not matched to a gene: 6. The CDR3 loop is CASSIATSGAYEQYF. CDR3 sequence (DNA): TGTGCCAGCAGCATCGCTACTAGCGGGGCCTACGAGCAGTACTTC.

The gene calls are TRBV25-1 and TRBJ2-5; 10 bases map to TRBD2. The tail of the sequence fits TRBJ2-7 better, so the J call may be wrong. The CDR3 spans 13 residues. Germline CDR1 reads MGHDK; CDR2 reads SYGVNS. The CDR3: CASGWTSGNEQYF. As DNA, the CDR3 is TGTGCCAGTGGGTGGACTAGCGGTAACGAGCAGTACTTC.

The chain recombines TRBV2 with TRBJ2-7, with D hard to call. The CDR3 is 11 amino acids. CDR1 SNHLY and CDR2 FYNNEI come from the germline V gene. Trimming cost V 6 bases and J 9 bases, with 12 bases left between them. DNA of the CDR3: TGTGCCAGCAGCGACTCTGTGGGGCAGTACTTC. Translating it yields CASSDSVGQYF.

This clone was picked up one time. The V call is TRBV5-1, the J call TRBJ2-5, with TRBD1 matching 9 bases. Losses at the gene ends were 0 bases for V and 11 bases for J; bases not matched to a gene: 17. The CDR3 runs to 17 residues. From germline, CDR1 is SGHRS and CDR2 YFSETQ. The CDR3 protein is CASSLALGQGFRTVQYF. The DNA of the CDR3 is TGCGCCAGCAGCTTGGCCCTGGGACAGGGATTTAGAACGGTGCAGTACTTC.

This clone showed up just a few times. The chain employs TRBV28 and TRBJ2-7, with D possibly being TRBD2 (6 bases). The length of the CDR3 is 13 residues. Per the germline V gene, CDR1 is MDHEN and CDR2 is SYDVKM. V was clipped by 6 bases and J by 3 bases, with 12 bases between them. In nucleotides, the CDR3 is TGTGCCAGCAGCGCCGGGACTCGCTACGAGCAGTACTTC. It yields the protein CASSAGTRYEQYF. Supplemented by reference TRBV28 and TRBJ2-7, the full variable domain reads DVKVTQSSRYLVKRTGEKVFLECVQDMDHENMFWYRQDPGLGLRLIYFSYDVKMKEKGDIPEGYSVSREKKERFSLILESASTNQTSMYLCASSAGTRYEQYFGPGTRLTVT.

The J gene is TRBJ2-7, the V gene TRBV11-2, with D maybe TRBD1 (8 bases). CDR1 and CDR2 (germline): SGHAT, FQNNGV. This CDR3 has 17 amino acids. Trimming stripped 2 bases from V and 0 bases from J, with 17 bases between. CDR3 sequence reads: CASSLRGDRPSSYEQYF. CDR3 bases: TGTGCCAGCAGCTTACGGGGGGACAGGCCGAGCTCCTACGAGCAGTACTTC.

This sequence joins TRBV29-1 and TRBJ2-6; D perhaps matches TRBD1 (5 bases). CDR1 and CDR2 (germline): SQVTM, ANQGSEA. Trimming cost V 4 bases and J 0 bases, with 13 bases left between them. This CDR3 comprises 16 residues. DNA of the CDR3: TGCAGCGTTGCTCAGGGCCAATTCTCTGGGGCCAACGTCCTGACTTTC. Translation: CSVAQGQFSGANVLTF.

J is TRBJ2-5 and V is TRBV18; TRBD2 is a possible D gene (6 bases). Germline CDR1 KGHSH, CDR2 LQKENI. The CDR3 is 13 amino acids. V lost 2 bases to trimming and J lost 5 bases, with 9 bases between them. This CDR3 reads CASSPGGSETQYF. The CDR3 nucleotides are TGTGCCAGCTCACCAGGGGGGTCCGAGACCCAGTACTTC.

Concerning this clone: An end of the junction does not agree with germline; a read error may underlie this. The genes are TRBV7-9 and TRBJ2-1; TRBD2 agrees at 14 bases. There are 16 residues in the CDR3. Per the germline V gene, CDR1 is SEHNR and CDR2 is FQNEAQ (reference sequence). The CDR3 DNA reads TGTTCCAGCAGCTTGACTAGCGGGAGGGCGGGGAATGAGCAGTTCTTC. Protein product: CSSSLTSGRAGNEQFF.

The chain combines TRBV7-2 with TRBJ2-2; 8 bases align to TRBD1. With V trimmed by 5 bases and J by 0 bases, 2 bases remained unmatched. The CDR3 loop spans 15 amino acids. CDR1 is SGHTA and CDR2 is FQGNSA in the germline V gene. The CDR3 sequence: CASSTDRANTGELFF. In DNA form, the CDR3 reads TGTGCCAGCAGCACGGACAGGGCGAACACCGGGGAGCTGTTTTTT.

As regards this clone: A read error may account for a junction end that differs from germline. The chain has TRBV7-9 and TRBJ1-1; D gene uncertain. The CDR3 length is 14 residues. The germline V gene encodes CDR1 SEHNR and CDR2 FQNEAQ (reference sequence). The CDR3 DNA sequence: TGTTCCAGCAGCCCATATCGGGAGGGCACTGAAGCTTTCTTT. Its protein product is CSSSPYREGTEAFF.

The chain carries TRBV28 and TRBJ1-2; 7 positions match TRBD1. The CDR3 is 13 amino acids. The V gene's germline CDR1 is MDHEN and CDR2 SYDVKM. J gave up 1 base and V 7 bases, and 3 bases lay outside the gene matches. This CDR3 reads CASTGTDNYGYTF. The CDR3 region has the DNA TGTGCCAGCACTGGGACAGATAACTATGGCTACACCTTC.

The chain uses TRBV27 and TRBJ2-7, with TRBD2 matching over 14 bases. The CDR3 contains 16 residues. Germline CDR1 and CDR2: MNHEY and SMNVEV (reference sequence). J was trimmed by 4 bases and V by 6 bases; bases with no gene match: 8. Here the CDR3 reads CASSFLTSGRAYEQYF. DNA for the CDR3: TGTGCCAGCAGCTTCTTGACTAGCGGGAGGGCGTACGAGCAGTACTTC.

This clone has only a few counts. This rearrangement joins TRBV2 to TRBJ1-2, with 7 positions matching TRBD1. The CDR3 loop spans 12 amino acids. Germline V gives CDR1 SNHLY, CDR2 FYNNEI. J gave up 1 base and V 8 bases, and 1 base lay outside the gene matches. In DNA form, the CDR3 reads TGTGCCAGCCGACAGGGTAACTATGGCTACACCTTC. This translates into CASRQGNYGYTF.

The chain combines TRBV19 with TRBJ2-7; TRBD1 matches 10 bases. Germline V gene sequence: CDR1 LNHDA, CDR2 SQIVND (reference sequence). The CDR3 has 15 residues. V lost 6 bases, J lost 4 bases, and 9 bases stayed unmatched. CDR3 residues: CASRPDRGPEYEQYF. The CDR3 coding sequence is TGTGCCAGTAGGCCCGACAGGGGGCCTGAGTACGAGCAGTACTTC.

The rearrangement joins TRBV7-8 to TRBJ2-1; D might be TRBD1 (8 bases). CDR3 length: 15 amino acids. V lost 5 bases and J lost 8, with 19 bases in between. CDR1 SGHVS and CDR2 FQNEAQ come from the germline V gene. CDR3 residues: CASSPQGGIGDEQFF. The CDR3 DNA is TGTGCCAGCAGCCCACAGGGGGGGATCGGGGATGAGCAGTTCTTC.